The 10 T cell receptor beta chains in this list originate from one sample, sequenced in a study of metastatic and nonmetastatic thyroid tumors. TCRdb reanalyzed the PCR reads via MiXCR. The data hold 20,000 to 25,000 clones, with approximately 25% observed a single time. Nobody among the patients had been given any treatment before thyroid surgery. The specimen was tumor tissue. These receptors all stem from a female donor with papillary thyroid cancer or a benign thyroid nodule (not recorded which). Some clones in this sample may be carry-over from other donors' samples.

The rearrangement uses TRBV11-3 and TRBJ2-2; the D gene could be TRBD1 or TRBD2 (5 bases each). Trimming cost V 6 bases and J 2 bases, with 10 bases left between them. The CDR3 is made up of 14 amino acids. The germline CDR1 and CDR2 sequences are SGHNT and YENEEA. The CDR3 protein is CASRRDVNTGELFF. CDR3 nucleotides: TGTGCCAGCAGACGGGACGTCAACACCGGGGAGCTGTTTTTT.

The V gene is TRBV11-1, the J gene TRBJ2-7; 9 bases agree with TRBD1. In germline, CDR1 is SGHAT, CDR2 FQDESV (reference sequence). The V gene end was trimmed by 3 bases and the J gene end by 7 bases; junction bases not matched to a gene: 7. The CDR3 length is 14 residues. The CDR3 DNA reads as TGTGCCAGCAGCTTCGGGACAGGGTTACAAGAGCAGTACTTC. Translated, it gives CASSFGTGLQEQYF.

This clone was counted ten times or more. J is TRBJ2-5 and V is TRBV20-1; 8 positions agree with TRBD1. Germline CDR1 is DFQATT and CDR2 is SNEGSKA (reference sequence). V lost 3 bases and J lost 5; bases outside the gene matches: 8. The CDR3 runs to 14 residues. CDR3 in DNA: TGCAGTGCTAGTGGCGCAGGGGGCGGGGAGACCCAGTACTTC. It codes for CSASGAGGGETQYF.

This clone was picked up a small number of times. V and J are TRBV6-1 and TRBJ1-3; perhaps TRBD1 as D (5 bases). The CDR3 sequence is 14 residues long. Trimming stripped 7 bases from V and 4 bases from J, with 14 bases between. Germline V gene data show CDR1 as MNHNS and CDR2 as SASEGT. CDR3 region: CASTPGNGGNTIYF. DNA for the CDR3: TGTGCCAGCACCCCAGGGAACGGAGGAAACACCATATATTTT.

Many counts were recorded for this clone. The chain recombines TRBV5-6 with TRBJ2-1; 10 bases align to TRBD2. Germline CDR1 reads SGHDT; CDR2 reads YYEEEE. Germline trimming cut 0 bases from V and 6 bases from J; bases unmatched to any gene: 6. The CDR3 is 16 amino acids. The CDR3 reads CASSLGLAGVSNEQFF. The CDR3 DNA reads TGTGCCAGCAGCTTGGGCCTAGCGGGAGTGAGCAATGAGCAGTTCTTC.

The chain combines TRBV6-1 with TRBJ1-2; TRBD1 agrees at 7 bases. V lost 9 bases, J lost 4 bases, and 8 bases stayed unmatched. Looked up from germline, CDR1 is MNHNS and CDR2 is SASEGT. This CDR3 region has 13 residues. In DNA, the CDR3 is TGTGCCAGAGCAAGAGACAGGGCCTATGGCTACACCTTC. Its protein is CARARDRAYGYTF.

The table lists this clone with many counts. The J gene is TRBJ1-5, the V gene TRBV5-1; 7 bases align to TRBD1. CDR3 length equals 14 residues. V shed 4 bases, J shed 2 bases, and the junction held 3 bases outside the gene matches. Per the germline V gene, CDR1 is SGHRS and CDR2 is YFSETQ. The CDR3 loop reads CASSGGGGNQPQHF. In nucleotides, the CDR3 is TGCGCCAGCAGCGGAGGGGGCGGCAATCAGCCCCAGCATTTT.

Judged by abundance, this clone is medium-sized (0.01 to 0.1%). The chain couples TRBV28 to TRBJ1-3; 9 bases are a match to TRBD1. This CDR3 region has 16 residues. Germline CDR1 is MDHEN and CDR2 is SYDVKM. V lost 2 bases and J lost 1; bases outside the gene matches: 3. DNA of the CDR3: TGTGCCAGCAGTTTAACACAGGGGGCTTCTGGAAACACCATATATTTT. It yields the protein CASSLTQGASGNTIYF.

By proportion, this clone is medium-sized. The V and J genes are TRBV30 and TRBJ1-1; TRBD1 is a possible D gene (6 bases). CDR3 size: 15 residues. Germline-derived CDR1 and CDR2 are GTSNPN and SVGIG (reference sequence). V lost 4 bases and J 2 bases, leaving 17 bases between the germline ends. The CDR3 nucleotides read TGTGCCTGGAATACCAAGCCGGACAGTAACACTGAAGCTTTCTTT. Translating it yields CAWNTKPDSNTEAFF.

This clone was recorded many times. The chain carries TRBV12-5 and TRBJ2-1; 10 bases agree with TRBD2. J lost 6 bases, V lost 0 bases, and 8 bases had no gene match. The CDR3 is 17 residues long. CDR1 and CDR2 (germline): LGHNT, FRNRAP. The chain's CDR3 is CASGLVQGLAGANEQFF. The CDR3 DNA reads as TGTGCTAGTGGTTTGGTACAAGGCCTAGCGGGGGCCAATGAGCAGTTCTTC.